These 10 T cell receptor beta chains came from one sample sequenced in a study of identical twins. MiXCR was run by TCRdb on the 5' RACE reads, yielding one entry per CDR3 protein. Of 350,000 to 500,000 distinct CDR3 sequences listed, around 20% are singletons. The source material was naive T cells sorted from blood. The origin of the receptors is a man between 45 and 60 years old in good health.

This clonotype was found a few times. J is TRBJ2-2 and V is TRBV5-1, with 8 bases aligning to TRBD1. Per germline, CDR1 SGHRS and CDR2 YFSETQ. V trimming: 4 bases; J trimming: 4 bases; junction bases outside the gene matches: 3. This CDR3 has 14 residues. The CDR3: CASSQTGGTGELFF. In DNA form, the CDR3 reads TGCGCCAGCAGCCAAACAGGGGGCACCGGGGAGCTGTTTTTT.

The table lists this clonotype with many counts. CDR3 in DNA: TGCGCCAGCAGGAATGGGGGGACAGTGACAGATACGCAGTATTTT. This gives the protein CASRNGGTVTDTQYF. The chain joins TRBV5-1 to TRBJ2-3, with D tentatively TRBD1 (7 bases). V lost 5 bases and J 3 bases, leaving 16 bases between the germline ends. CDR3 length equals 15 residues. Germline V gives CDR1 SGHRS, CDR2 YFSETQ.

The V and J genes are TRBV12-3 or TRBV12-4 and TRBJ2-3; possibly TRBD2 for D (5 bases). CDR3 length: 16 amino acids. Trimming took 4 bases from V and 2 from J, leaving 16 bases between them. CDR3 bases: TGTGCCAGCAGTTCAAGGACTGCAACCAACACAGATACGCAGTATTTT. Amino acid sequence: CASSSRTATNTDTQYF.

Points on this clonotype: The junction departs from germline at one end; a sequencing error may be responsible. This chain joins TRBV14 and TRBJ2-2, with TRBD2 matching over 7 bases. CDR3 length: 15 residues. The germline V gene has CDR1 SGHDN and CDR2 FVKESK. In nucleotides, the CDR3 is TGTGCCAGAAGCCGTCTAGCGGTAAACACCGGGGAGCTGTTTTTT. Protein: CARSRLAVNTGELFF.

This clonotype was counted many times. V usage is TRBV20-1 and J usage is TRBJ1-1; TRBD1 is a possible D gene (5 bases). Germline CDR1 is DFQATT and CDR2 is SNEGSKA (reference sequence). CDR3 size: 11 residues. Trimming pared 6 bases from V and 4 bases from J, leaving 9 bases between. The DNA of the CDR3 is TGCAGTGCCCCCAGGGTCACTGAAGCTTTCTTT. Its protein product is CSAPRVTEAFF.

This clonotype was seen ten or more times. The gene calls are TRBV27 and TRBJ2-7; possibly TRBD2 for D (6 bases). Germline V gene lookup returns CDR1 MNHEY and CDR2 SMNVEV (reference sequence). The CDR3 runs 17 residues. V was trimmed by 3 bases and J by 0 bases, leaving 18 bases between them. The CDR3 loop reads CASSLRVLRGRSYEQYF. For the CDR3, the DNA is TGTGCCAGCAGTTTGAGGGTCTTGCGGGGTCGCTCCTACGAGCAGTACTTC.

At least ten counts were recorded for this clonotype. The chain uses TRBV20-1 and TRBJ2-1; 10 positions agree with TRBD2. CDR1 is DFQATT, CDR2 SNEGSKA, per germline (reference sequence). J gave up 6 bases and V 6 bases, and 8 bases lay outside the gene matches. This CDR3 contains 14 residues. Written as DNA, the CDR3 is TGCAGTGCGACCCGGACTAGCGGATTCAATGAGCAGTTCTTC. Amino acid sequence: CSATRTSGFNEQFF.

This clonotype was recorded at least ten times. Here the CDR3 DNA reads TGTGCCAGCAGATCAGGGGGGAACACAGATACGCAGTATTTT. Protein product: CASRSGGNTDTQYF. The rearrangement links TRBV6-4 to TRBJ2-3; a weak D match, TRBD1 (7 bases). Germline V gives CDR1 MRHNA, CDR2 SNTAGT. V was shortened by 6 bases and J by 2 bases, with 12 bases between the two germline ends. This CDR3 region has 14 residues.

This clonotype was seen once. V and J are TRBV21-1 and TRBJ2-1; TRBD2, the table's D call, was not compared with the DNA. TRBV21-1 is a pseudogene. The CDR3 has 16 amino acids. In nucleotides, the CDR3 is TGTGCCAGCAGCACTTTCAATGGGACTACGTACAATGAGCAGTTCTTC. Encoded protein: CASSTFNGTTYNEQFF.

Only a few counts were recorded for this clonotype. The V call is TRBV5-1, the J call TRBJ1-6; D is unclear. The V gene lost 4 bases and the J gene lost 8 bases, with 16 bases spanning the gap. Per germline, CDR1 SGHRS and CDR2 YFSETQ. The CDR3 spans 15 residues. This chain's CDR3 is CASSRELRSDSPLHF. In DNA, the CDR3 is TGCGCCAGCAGCCGAGAGTTGAGATCGGATTCACCCCTCCACTTT.